The 7 T cell receptor beta chains given below trace back to one sample, sequenced in a study of cytomegalovirus exposure and HLA in healthy donors. Profiling relied on immunoSEQ multiplex PCR, and the TCRdb table lists in-frame clones only, not all of them. The sample yields 100,000 to 150,000 clones, roughly 87% seen once. The sample was PBMCs. Receptors were obtained from a woman younger than 35 in good health and CMV-seronegative.

This rearrangement joins TRBV19 to TRBJ1-5, with TRBD1 identical over 7 bases. The V gene's germline CDR1 is LNHDA and CDR2 SQIVND (reference sequence). Losses at the gene ends were 3 bases for V and 3 bases for J; bases not matched to a gene: 11. This CDR3 spans 17 amino acids. The CDR3: CASSIVVGTAFNQPQHF. The CDR3 DNA sequence: TGTGCCAGTAGTATCGTGGTGGGGACAGCCTTCAATCAGCCCCAGCATTTT.

V is TRBV11-2 and J is TRBJ2-3; possible D gene TRBD2, 5 bases. CDR3 length: 13 residues. Germline-derived CDR1 and CDR2 are SGHAT and FQNNGV. V was trimmed by 0 bases and J by 7 bases, leaving 8 bases between them. The CDR3 reads CASSLDQRHTQYF. DNA for the CDR3: TGTGCCAGCAGCTTAGACCAGCGGCATACGCAGTATTTT. Together with reference TRBV11-2 and TRBJ2-3, the CDR3 gives the full variable domain: EAGVAQSPRYKIIEKRQSVAFWCNPISGHATLYWYQQILGQGPKLLIQFQNNGVVDDSQLPKDRFSAERLKGVDSTLKIQPAKLEDSAVYLCASSLDQRHTQYFGPGTRLTVL.

V is TRBV6-1 and J is TRBJ2-7; 7 bases map to TRBD2. The J segment lost 2 bases and the V segment lost 8 bases, leaving 0 bases of the junction unmatched. Germline CDR1 reads MNHNS; CDR2 reads SASEGT. There are 11 residues in the CDR3. The DNA of the CDR3 is TGTGCCAGCCGGGAGGCCTACGAGCAGTACTTC. It codes for CASREAYEQYF.

This chain connects TRBV6-1 to TRBJ2-2; D may be TRBD1 (6 bases). This CDR3 is built from 17 residues. Germline V CDR1 and CDR2: MNHNS, SASEGT. Trimming left V 2 bases short and J 3 bases short, with 16 bases between. The CDR3 region has the DNA TGTGCCAGCAGTGAACCTCCGTGGGACACCCACACCGGGGAGCTGTTTTTT. This gives the protein CASSEPPWDTHTGELFF.

This chain connects TRBV29-1 to TRBJ2-7; 12 bases are a match to TRBD2. V trimming: 2 bases; J trimming: 2 bases; junction bases outside the gene matches: 4. The length of the CDR3 is 15 residues. The germline gives CDR1 SQVTM, CDR2 ANQGSEA. The CDR3, as DNA: TGCAGCGTTGAACTCCCTAGCGGGGGGGCCTACGAGCAGTACTTC. Translation gives CSVELPSGGAYEQYF.

The rearrangement joins TRBV13 to TRBJ2-2; D gene ambiguous. The germline CDR1 and CDR2 sequences are PRHDT and FYEKMQ (reference sequence). Trimming stripped 3 bases from V and 5 bases from J, with 13 bases between. The CDR3 covers 15 residues. In nucleotides, the CDR3 is TGTGCCAGCAGCTTGAGAGATCAAGAGACCGGGGAGCTGTTTTTT. It yields the protein CASSLRDQETGELFF.

This rearrangement joins TRBV11-3 to TRBJ1-1; no clear D gene. CDR3 length: 14 amino acids. From germline, CDR1 is SGHNT and CDR2 YENEEA. V was pared by 5 bases and J by 0 bases, with 10 bases between. The DNA of the CDR3 is TGTGCCAGCAGCGTTTCCGGGGTGAACACTGAAGCTTTCTTT. It codes for CASSVSGVNTEAFF.